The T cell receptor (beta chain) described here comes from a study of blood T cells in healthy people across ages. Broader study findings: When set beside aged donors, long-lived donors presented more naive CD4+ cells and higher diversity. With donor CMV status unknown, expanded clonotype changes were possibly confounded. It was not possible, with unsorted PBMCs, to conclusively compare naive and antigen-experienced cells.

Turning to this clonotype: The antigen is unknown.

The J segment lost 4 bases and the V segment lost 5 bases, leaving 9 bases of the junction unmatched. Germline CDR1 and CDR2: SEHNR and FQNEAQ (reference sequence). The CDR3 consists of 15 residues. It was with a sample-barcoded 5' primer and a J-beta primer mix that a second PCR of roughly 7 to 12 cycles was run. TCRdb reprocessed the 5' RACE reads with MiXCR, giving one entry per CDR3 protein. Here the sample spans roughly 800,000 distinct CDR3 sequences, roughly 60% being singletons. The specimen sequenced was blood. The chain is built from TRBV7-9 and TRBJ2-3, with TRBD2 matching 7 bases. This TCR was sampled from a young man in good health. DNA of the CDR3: TGTGCCAGCAGCCCCTACCGGGGGGTCCCAGATACGCAGTATTTT. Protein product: CASSPYRGVPDTQYF.